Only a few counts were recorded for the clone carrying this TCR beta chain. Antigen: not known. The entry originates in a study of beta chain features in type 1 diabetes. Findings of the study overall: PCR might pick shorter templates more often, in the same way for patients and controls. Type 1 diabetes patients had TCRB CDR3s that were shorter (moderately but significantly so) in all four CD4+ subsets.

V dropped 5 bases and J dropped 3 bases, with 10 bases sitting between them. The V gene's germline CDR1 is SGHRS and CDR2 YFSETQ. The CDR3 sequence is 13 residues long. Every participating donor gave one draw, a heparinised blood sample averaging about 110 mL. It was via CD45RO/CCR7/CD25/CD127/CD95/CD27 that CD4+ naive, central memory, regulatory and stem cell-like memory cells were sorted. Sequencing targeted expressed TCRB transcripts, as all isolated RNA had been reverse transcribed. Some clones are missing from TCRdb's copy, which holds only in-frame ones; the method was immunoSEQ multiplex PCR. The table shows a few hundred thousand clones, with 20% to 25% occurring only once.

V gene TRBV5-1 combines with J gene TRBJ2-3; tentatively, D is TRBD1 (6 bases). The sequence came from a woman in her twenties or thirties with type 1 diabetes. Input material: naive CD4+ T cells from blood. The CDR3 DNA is TGCGCCAGCAGGGCAGGGGAGACAGATACGCAGTATTTT. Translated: CASRAGETDTQYF.